Presented here are 18 T cell receptor beta chains from one specimen sequenced in a study of shared clonotypes between healthy human individuals. Clones were sequenced by immunoSEQ multiplex PCR, and TCRdb holds only the in-frame ones, with some missing. The profile shows 2 million to 3 million clones, around 94% of them singletons. Specimen: naive CD4+ T cells sorted from blood. Sample subset: CD45RA+ positively selected. Receptors originate from a man aged 18 to 29 in good health.

Note on this clone: The sample contains more than one DNA sequence encoding this CDR3. The J gene is TRBJ2-2, the V gene TRBV18; no firm D call. V dropped 3 bases and J dropped 6 bases, with 8 bases sitting between them. Germline loops: CDR1 KGHSH, CDR2 LQKENI. CDR3 length equals 13 residues. The CDR3 protein is CASSPDLPGELFF. The CDR3 nucleotides are TGTGCCAGCTCACCCGATCTGCCCGGGGAGCTGTTTTTT.

V usage is TRBV5-4 and J usage is TRBJ2-5; D is uncertain. This CDR3 is built from 15 residues. The V and J ends lost 0 bases and 5 bases respectively, with 14 bases between them. The germline V gene encodes CDR1 SGHNT and CDR2 YYREEE (reference sequence). For the CDR3, the DNA is TGTGCCAGCAGCTTGGCCGGACGTCTGCTGGAGACCCAGTACTTC. This sequence encodes CASSLAGRLLETQYF.

V and J are TRBV10-2 and TRBJ2-5, with 8 bases lining up with TRBD2. This CDR3 has 14 amino acids. Germline trimming cut 4 bases from V and 4 bases from J; bases unmatched to any gene: 5. Looked up from germline, CDR1 is WSHSY and CDR2 is SAAADI. DNA of the CDR3: TGCGCCAGCAGTGTAGCGGGGAGAGGAGAGACCCAGTACTTC. Protein sequence: CASSVAGRGETQYF.

The V gene is TRBV10-3, the J gene TRBJ2-5, with TRBD2 identical over 10 bases. The germline CDR1 and CDR2 sequences are ENHRY and SYGVKD. There are 14 residues in the CDR3. V was pared by 4 bases and J by 4 bases, with 3 bases of the junction left unmatched. This CDR3 reads CAISGTSGSETQYF. In DNA, the CDR3 is TGTGCCATCAGTGGGACTAGCGGTTCAGAGACCCAGTACTTC.

This clone was seen a single time. The chain links TRBV7-8 to TRBJ2-1; a possible D gene is TRBD1 (6 bases). The CDR3 loop spans 14 amino acids. V was shortened by 7 bases and J by 3 bases, with 13 bases between the two germline ends. Looked up from germline, CDR1 is SGHVS and CDR2 is FQNEAQ. The CDR3 region has the DNA TGTGCCAGCACCGAGGGACAACTCTACAATGAGCAGTTCTTC. Translating gives CASTEGQLYNEQFF.

V usage is TRBV4-1 and J usage is TRBJ2-7; possibly TRBD1 for D (6 bases). The germline CDR1 and CDR2 sequences are MGHRA and YSYEKL. The germline V and J ends were trimmed by 1 base and 2 bases, with 18 bases remaining between them. This CDR3 region has 17 residues. This CDR3 reads CASSQALTGPRTYEQYF. The DNA of the CDR3 is TGCGCCAGCAGCCAAGCCCTAACAGGGCCACGTACCTACGAGCAGTACTTC.

This clone was detected once. The chain employs TRBV11-2 and TRBJ2-7, with D tentatively TRBD1 or TRBD2 (5 bases each). Germline V gene sequence: CDR1 SGHAT, CDR2 FQNNGV. V dropped 5 bases and J dropped 0 bases, with 17 bases sitting between them. The CDR3 totals 16 residues. The CDR3 DNA sequence: TGTGCCAGCAGCCTCTCCCCGGGACGCAGCTCCTACGAGCAGTACTTC. It codes for CASSLSPGRSSYEQYF.

V and J are TRBV10-3 and TRBJ1-3, with D hard to call. This CDR3 comprises 15 residues. The V gene lost 6 bases and the J gene lost 0 bases, with 12 bases spanning the gap. Per the germline V gene, CDR1 is ENHRY and CDR2 is SYGVKD. The CDR3 sequence: CAIREPGNSGNTIYF. The CDR3 bases are TGTGCCATCAGGGAACCCGGGAACTCTGGAAACACCATATATTTT.

In this sample, this clone turned up once. The chain links TRBV19 to TRBJ1-5; a possible D gene is TRBD1 (5 bases). The CDR3 loop spans 13 amino acids. Between the trimmed V and J ends, which lost 6 bases and 7 bases, there was a span of 13 bases. Germline CDR1 is LNHDA and CDR2 is SQIVND (reference sequence). The CDR3 protein is CASSLGGGQPQHF. In nucleotides, the CDR3 is TGTGCCAGTAGCTTGGGGGGAGGGCAGCCCCAGCATTTT.

This clone was seen just once. The genes are TRBV5-1 and TRBJ2-2; D not certain. The germline gives CDR1 SGHRS, CDR2 YFSETQ. This CDR3 is built from 14 residues. With 7 bases removed from V and 8 bases from J, the gap between germline ends came to 18 bases. The CDR3 loop is CASGVAGVVGELFF. The CDR3 DNA sequence: TGCGCCAGCGGCGTCGCTGGCGTAGTTGGGGAGCTGTTTTTT.

V usage is TRBV28 and J usage is TRBJ1-6; D is unclear. V lost 6 bases, J lost 8 bases, and 11 bases lay in between. Per germline, CDR1 MDHEN and CDR2 SYDVKM. This CDR3 contains 13 residues. The chain's CDR3 is CASSPSWDSPLHF. The DNA for the CDR3 is TGTGCCAGCAGCCCGTCGTGGGATTCACCCCTCCACTTT. The full variable domain, rest sourced from reference TRBV28 and TRBJ1-6, is DVKVTQSSRYLVKRTGEKVFLECVQDMDHENMFWYRQDPGLGLRLIYFSYDVKMKEKGDIPEGYSVSREKKERFSLILESASTNQTSMYLCASSPSWDSPLHFGNGTRLTVT.

V gene TRBV5-4 combines with J gene TRBJ2-7, with TRBD2 matching 14 bases. CDR1 and CDR2 (germline): SGHNT, YYREEE (reference sequence). V lost 5 bases, J lost 5 bases, and 6 bases stayed unmatched. This CDR3 is built from 15 residues. The CDR3 DNA sequence: TGTGCCAGCAGGGCGGGACTAGCGGGAGAGCACGAGCAGTACTTC. It codes for CASRAGLAGEHEQYF.

The chain carries TRBV11-2 and TRBJ2-3; 7 nucleotides agree with TRBD2. After removal of 5 bases from V and 8 bases from J, the junction contained 19 bases not matched to a gene. CDR3 length: 17 amino acids. In germline, CDR1 is SGHAT, CDR2 FQNNGV. This CDR3 reads CASSQPLLARGKGTQYF. As DNA, the CDR3 is TGTGCCAGCAGCCAGCCCCTCCTAGCGCGGGGGAAGGGTACGCAGTATTTT.

This chain connects TRBV5-1 to TRBJ2-6; D remains ambiguous. Germline CDR1 SGHRS, CDR2 YFSETQ. This CDR3 has 17 amino acids. The V end was cut by 2 bases, the J end by 0 bases, with 12 bases between. CDR3 sequence: CASSLLSELSGANVLTF. The CDR3 nucleotides are TGCGCCAGCAGCTTACTTTCCGAACTCTCTGGGGCCAACGTCCTGACTTTC.

V gene TRBV7-2 combines with J gene TRBJ2-1; D unresolved. The CDR3 is 12 amino acids. The germline V gene has CDR1 SGHTA and CDR2 FQGNSA. Between the trimmed V and J ends, which lost 5 bases and 9 bases, there was a span of 11 bases. The CDR3 bases are TGTGCCAGCAGCGCCGTAGTCAGTGAGCAGTTCTTC. As protein: CASSAVVSEQFF.

The gene calls are TRBV2 and TRBJ2-4; no definite D call. The CDR3 contains 14 residues. V lost 3 bases, J lost 2 bases, and 8 bases lay in between. Germline V gene sequence: CDR1 SNHLY, CDR2 FYNNEI. DNA for the CDR3: TGTGCCAGCAGTGACGCGGCGACCAAAAACATTCAGTACTTC. Protein sequence: CASSDAATKNIQYF.

The rearrangement joins TRBV5-4 to TRBJ1-4; TRBD1 agrees at 7 bases. V dropped 4 bases and J dropped 6; count of bases not matched to a gene: 9. The CDR3 is 15 residues long. The V gene's germline CDR1 is SGHNT and CDR2 YYREEE (reference sequence). The CDR3 here is CASSPRQGADEKLFF. Here the CDR3 DNA reads TGTGCCAGCAGCCCCCGACAGGGTGCCGATGAAAAACTGTTTTTT. Variable domain in full (rest from reference TRBV5-4 and TRBJ1-4): ETGVTQSPTHLIKTRGQQVTLRCSSQSGHNTVSWYQQALGQGPQFIFQYYREEENGRGNFPPRFSGLQFPNYSSELNVNALELDDSALYLCASSPRQGADEKLFFGSGTQLSVL.

The chain employs TRBV7-2 and TRBJ2-7; 9 bases agree with TRBD2. There are 17 residues in the CDR3. Trimming removed 1 base from V and 3 bases from J; junction bases left unmatched: 10. Germline-derived CDR1 and CDR2 are SGHTA and FQGNSA. The CDR3 here is CASSLGFSTSGLYEQYF. CDR3 coding DNA: TGTGCCAGCAGCTTAGGGTTCTCGACTAGCGGCCTCTACGAGCAGTACTTC.